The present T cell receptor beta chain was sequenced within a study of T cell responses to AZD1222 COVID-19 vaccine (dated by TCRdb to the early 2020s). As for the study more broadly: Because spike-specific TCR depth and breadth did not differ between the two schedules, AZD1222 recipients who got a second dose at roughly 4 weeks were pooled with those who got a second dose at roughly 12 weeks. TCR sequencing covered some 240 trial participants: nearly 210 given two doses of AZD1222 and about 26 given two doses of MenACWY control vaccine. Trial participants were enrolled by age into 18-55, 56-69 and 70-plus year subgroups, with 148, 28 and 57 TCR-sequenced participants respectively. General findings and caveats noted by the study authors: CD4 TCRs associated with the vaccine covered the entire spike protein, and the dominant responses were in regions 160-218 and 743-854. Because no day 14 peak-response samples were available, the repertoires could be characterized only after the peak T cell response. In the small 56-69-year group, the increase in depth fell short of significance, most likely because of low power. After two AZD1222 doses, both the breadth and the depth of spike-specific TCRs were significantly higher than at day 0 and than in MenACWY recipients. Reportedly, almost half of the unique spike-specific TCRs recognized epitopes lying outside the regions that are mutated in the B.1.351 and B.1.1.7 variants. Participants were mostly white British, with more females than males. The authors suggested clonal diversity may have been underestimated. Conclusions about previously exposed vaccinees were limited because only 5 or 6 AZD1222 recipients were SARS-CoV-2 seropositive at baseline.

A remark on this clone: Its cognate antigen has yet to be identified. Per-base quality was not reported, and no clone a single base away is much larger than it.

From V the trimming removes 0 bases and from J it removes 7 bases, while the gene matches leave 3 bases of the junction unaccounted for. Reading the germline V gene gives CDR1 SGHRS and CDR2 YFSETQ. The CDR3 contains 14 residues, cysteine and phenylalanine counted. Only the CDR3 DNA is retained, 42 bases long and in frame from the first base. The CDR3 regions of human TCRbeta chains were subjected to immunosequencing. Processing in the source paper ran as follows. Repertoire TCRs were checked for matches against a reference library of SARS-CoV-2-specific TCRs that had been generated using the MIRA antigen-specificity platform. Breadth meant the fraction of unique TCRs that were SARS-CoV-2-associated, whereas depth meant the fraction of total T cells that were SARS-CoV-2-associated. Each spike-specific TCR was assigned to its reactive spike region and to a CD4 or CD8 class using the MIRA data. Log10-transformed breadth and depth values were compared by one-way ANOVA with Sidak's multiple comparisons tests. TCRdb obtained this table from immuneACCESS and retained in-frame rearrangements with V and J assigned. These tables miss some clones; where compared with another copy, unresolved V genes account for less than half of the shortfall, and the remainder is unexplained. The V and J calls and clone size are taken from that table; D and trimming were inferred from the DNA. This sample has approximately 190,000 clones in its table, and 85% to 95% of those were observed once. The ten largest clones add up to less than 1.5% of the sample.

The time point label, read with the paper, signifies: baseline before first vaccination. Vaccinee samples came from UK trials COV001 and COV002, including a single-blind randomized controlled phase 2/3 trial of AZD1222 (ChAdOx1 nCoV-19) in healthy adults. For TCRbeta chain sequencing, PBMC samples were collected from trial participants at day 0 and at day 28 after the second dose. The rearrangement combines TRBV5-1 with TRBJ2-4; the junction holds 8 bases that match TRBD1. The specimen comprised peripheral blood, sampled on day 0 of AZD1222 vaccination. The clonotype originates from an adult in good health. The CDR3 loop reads CASSLDRTGNIQYF. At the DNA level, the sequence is TGCGCCAGCAGCTTGGACCGGACAGGGAACATTCAGTACTTC.